These T cell receptor beta chains were read from a single sample in a study of shared clonotypes between healthy human individuals. Sequencing was performed with immunoSEQ multiplex PCR; in TCRdb, only in-frame clones are kept and a portion is missing. Of fewer than 130,000 clones listed, 65% to 75% are singletons. Specimen: memory CD8+ T cells sorted from blood. The receptors were gathered from a woman aged 25 to 39 in good health. CDR3s include the opening cysteine and the closing phenylalanine or tryptophan. Fields, in order: D gene, J gene, clone size, V gene, CDR3 DNA, CDR3 protein. D genes are given only for firm matches. Expanded clones are given a class, and other clones once, few, many or no size at all.

.,TRBJ1-4,.,TRBV5-6,TGTGCCAGCAGCTGGGGGGACGGAAATAATGAAAAACTGTTTTTT,CASSWGDGNNEKLFF
.,TRBJ2-3,once,TRBV14,TGTGCCAGCAGCCAAGTCGAGGGAGCTACGCAGTATTTT,CASSQVEGATQYF
TRBD2,TRBJ2-2,.,TRBV10-2,TGCGCCAGCCTGGGGACTAGCGGCACCGGGGAGCTGTTTTTT,CASLGTSGTGELFF
.,TRBJ2-2,medium-sized,TRBV9,TGTGCCAGCAGCGTAGCGTGGGGCACCGGGGAGCTGTTTTTT,CASSVAWGTGELFF
.,TRBJ1-3,.,TRBV4-1,TGCGCCAGCAGCCAAGTCTTTACCTCTGGAAACACCATATATTTT,CASSQVFTSGNTIYF
.,TRBJ2-1,.,TRBV27,TGTGCCAGCAGTCCTCGACCGCCTGAAAGATACAATGAGCAGTTCTTC,CASSPRPPERYNEQFF
.,TRBJ1-4,.,TRBV6-6,TGTGCCAGCAGTTACTCAGTAGCAACTAATGAAAAACTGTTTTTT,CASSYSVATNEKLFF
.,TRBJ2-7,many,TRBV15,TGTGCCACCAGCATACCGGGACCAAGCTACGAGCAGTACTTC,CATSIPGPSYEQYF
.,TRBJ2-5,.,TRBV28,TGTGCCAGCAGTTTCGCCAGGGGCTCGGTTGGGTGGGACCAAGAGACCCAGTACTTC,CASSFARGSVGWDQETQYF
TRBD1,TRBJ2-7,.,TRBV4-1,TGCGCCAGCAGCCAAGATCGAACAGGGGGCAAGTACGAGCAGTACTTC,CASSQDRTGGKYEQYF
.,TRBJ2-7,.,TRBV10-3,TGTGCCATCAGTGGCCCTCGGACGGAGAGCTCCTACGAGCAGTACTTC,CAISGPRTESSYEQYF
TRBD1,TRBJ2-7,few,TRBV7-2,TGTGCCAGCAGCTTCGGGACAGAGACCTACGAGCAGTACTTC,CASSFGTETYEQYF
.,TRBJ2-5,.,TRBV27,TGTGCCAGCAGTGAACACACAGCACGAGAGACCCAGTACTTC,CASSEHTARETQYF
TRBD2,TRBJ2-3,many,TRBV5-1,TGCGCCAGCACTGGGCTAGCGGTTAGCACAGATACGCAGTATTTT,CASTGLAVSTDTQYF
TRBD1,TRBJ2-4,.,TRBV27,TGTGCCAGCAGTTTGGGGACAGCCGGTCACATTCAGTACTTC,CASSLGTAGHIQYF
.,TRBJ2-3,.,TRBV11-2,TGTGCCAGCAGCTTAGTAGTGATACAGGAACGGGATACGCAGTATTTT,CASSLVVIQERDTQYF
TRBD1,TRBJ1-5,.,TRBV7-8,TGTGCCAGCAGCTTAGGTTGTTGTGCGACAGGGAGTAGCAATCAGCCCCAGCATTTT,CASSLGCCATGSSNQPQHF
TRBD1,TRBJ2-1,once,TRBV14,TGTGCCAGCAGCCAGGACAGGGGTCCGAATGAGCAGTTCTTC,CASSQDRGPNEQFF
TRBD2,TRBJ2-1,few,TRBV2,TGTGCCAGCAGTTTCCGGGAGGGCTCCTACAATGAGCAGTTCTTC,CASSFREGSYNEQFF
TRBD2,TRBJ2-1,few,TRBV2,TGTGCCAGCATATTCGAACTAGCGGGTAGCTCCTACAATGAGCAGTTCTTC,CASIFELAGSSYNEQFF
.,TRBJ2-2,.,TRBV28,TGTGCCAGCAGCTTTGCCTCTGTGGAGACCGGGGAGCTGTTTTTT,CASSFASVETGELFF
.,TRBJ2-7,.,TRBV18,TGTGCCAGCTCCCTCGCCGGGGGATACGAGCAGTACTTC,CASSLAGGYEQYF
.,TRBJ2-7,.,TRBV12-2,TGTGCAAGTCGCCCGACGGGTAAGCAAGAATGGACTAGCGCGGCCTACGAGCAGTACTTC,CASRPTGKQEWTSAAYEQYF
.,TRBJ1-5,.,TRBV28,TGTGCCAGCAGTTTAGAAGGTTTGGGACAAGCTCAGCCCCAGCATTTT,CASSLEGLGQAQPQHF
TRBD1,TRBJ1-1,.,TRBV28,TGTGCCAGCACCTACGGGACAGCCAACACTGAAGCTTTCTTT,CASTYGTANTEAFF
TRBD1,TRBJ2-1,.,TRBV5-6,TGTGCCAGCAGTCCGGACAGGGGGGACCCCCATGAGCAGTTCTTC,CASSPDRGDPHEQFF
.,TRBJ1-2,.,TRBV7-2,TGTGCCAGCAGCTTCACCCCCCCGGAAAGACACGAAGGCTACACCTTC,CASSFTPPERHEGYTF
.,TRBJ1-4,.,TRBV7-6,TGTGCCAGCAGCCCCCGGTCCGGGGTGGGGCTGTTTTTT,CASSPRSGVGLFF
TRBD2,TRBJ2-7,.,TRBV29-1,TGCAGCGTGCCCGTCTGGGCGGGAGGGCGCAACGAGCAGTACTTC,CSVPVWAGGRNEQYF
.,TRBJ2-7,.,TRBV2,TGTGCCAGCAGTGGGGATGGGTACGAGCAGTACTTC,CASSGDGYEQYF
.,TRBJ1-2,few,TRBV5-1,TGCGCCAGCAGCTCGGACAGCTATGGCTACACCTTC,CASSSDSYGYTF
.,TRBJ2-7,.,TRBV19,TGTGCCAGTAGTGACTGGGACTACGAGCAGTACTTC,CASSDWDYEQYF
.,TRBJ1-2,.,TRBV7-2,TGTGCCAGCAGCTGGGTCCTGGGCGGGCCGCTCTATGGCTACACCTTC,CASSWVLGGPLYGYTF
.,TRBJ2-5,.,TRBV7-9,TGTGCCAGCAGCGCCGATGACGGACGAGAAGCCCAGTACTTC,CASSADDGREAQYF
.,TRBJ2-7,.,TRBV2,TGTGCCAGCAGACCGACAAGCAGTCGGATCTACGAGCAGTACTTC,CASRPTSSRIYEQYF
.,TRBJ2-7,many,TRBV28,TGTGTCGGGCGGGGGCTCGAGCAGTACTTC,CVGRGLEQYF
.,TRBJ1-1,few,TRBV6-6,TGTGCCAGCAGTTACTCGGCTAACACTGAAGCTTTCTTT,CASSYSANTEAFF
TRBD1,TRBJ1-5,.,TRBV2,TGTGCCAGCAGTCCCGACAGGGACAATCAGCCCCAGCATTTT,CASSPDRDNQPQHF
TRBD1,TRBJ1-4,.,TRBV28,TGTGCCAGCAGTTGGGGACAGAGTAATGAAAAACTGTTTTTT,CASSWGQSNEKLFF
.,TRBJ2-1,.,TRBV10-1,TGCGCCAGCAGTGAGTCGGACAATGAGCAGTTCTTC,CASSESDNEQFF
.,TRBJ2-5,.,TRBV25-1,TGTGCCAGCAGTGGGGAAGAGACCCAGTACTTC,CASSGEETQYF
TRBD2,TRBJ2-3,few,TRBV27,TGTGCCAGCAGTTTAGTGCGGGAGGGCCCGATAGATACGCAGTATTTT,CASSLVREGPIDTQYF
TRBD1,TRBJ1-2,once,TRBV27,TGTGCCAGCAGTTCAGAAGGGGGCGGGAACTATGGCTACACCTTC,CASSSEGGGNYGYTF
TRBD2,TRBJ2-7,.,TRBV7-8,TGTGCCAGCAGCATTGGGACTAGCGGTTCATCCTACGAGCAGTACTTC,CASSIGTSGSSYEQYF
TRBD1,TRBJ2-5,.,TRBV11-2,TGTGCCAGCAGCTTAGGGGGCAGGGGGATTGAGACCCAGTACTTC,CASSLGGRGIETQYF
.,TRBJ1-1,.,TRBV4-2,TGTGCCAGCAGCGACTTTGGGCCCCCGTACACTGAAGCTTTCTTT,CASSDFGPPYTEAFF
TRBD1,TRBJ2-3,few,TRBV29-1,TGCAGCGCGTATCCGAGGGACAGGGTGCCAGATACGCAGTATTTT,CSAYPRDRVPDTQYF
.,TRBJ1-5,.,TRBV28,TGTGCCAGCAGTTTAGAGGGGTATCAGCCCCAGCATTTT,CASSLEGYQPQHF
.,TRBJ2-2,few,TRBV5-4,TGTGCCAGCAGCTCGACGGGGCGCGAGGTGAACACCGGGGAGCTGTTTTTT,CASSSTGREVNTGELFF
.,TRBJ1-3,many,TRBV4-1,TGCGCCAGCAGCCCCGACTCTGGAAACACCATATATTTT,CASSPDSGNTIYF
.,TRBJ1-2,.,TRBV4-1,TGCGCCAGCAGCCAAGAAGAGGGCTTGATGGGAGGCTACACCTTC,CASSQEEGLMGGYTF
TRBD1,TRBJ1-1,.,TRBV2,TGTGCCAGCAGAGATAGACAGGGACTGAACACTGAAGCTTTCTTT,CASRDRQGLNTEAFF
.,TRBJ2-2,.,TRBV27,TGTGCCAGCAGGAAACAGCTGGGGGGCGGGAGACGTCATGCCGGGGAGCTGTTTTTT,CASRKQLGGGRRHAGELFF
.,TRBJ2-5,.,TRBV15,TGTGCCACCAGGGGAAGGAACCAAGAGACCCAGTACTTC,CATRGRNQETQYF
TRBD1,TRBJ1-6,few,TRBV19,TGTGCCAGTAGTGCGACAGGGGAAGTATCACCCCTCCACTTT,CASSATGEVSPLHF
.,TRBJ2-7,few,TRBV27,TGTGCCAGCAGTCCCGTAGCGCCCTACGAGCAGTACTTC,CASSPVAPYEQYF
TRBD1,TRBJ2-2,few,TRBV9,TGTGCCAGCAGCGTAGACGGGACAGGGGGCATCACCGGGGAGCTGTTTTTT,CASSVDGTGGITGELFF
.,TRBJ1-1,.,TRBV4-1,TGCGCCAGCAGCCTGGTCCCGAACACTGAAGCTTTCTTT,CASSLVPNTEAFF